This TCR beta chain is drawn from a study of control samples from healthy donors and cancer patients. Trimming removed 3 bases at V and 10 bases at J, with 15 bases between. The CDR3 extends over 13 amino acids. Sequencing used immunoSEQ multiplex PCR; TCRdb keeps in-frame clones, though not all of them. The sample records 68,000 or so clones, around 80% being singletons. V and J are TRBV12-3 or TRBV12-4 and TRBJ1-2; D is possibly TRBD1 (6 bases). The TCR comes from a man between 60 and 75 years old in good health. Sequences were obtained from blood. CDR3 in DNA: TGTGCCAGCAGTTTCCGTTTACAGGGACCCTACACCTTC. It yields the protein CASSFRLQGPYTF.